The rows below give T cell receptor beta chains drawn from one sample of a study of blood T cell repertoires in COVID-19. Data came from immunoSEQ multiplex PCR; TCRdb stores just in-frame clones and leaves some out. There are about 420,000 clones in the sample; about 90% occur only once, and less than 0.95% lies in the top ten. Sequenced material: peripheral blood. These receptors all stem from a man aged 18 to 29 with COVID-19, enrolled during active disease. CDR3s include the opening cysteine and the closing phenylalanine or tryptophan. Fields, in order: clone size, V gene, J gene, CDR3 length, D gene, CDR3 DNA, CDR3 protein. D genes are given only for firm matches. Clone sizes are given selectively: once, few, many, or a class where the clone is expanded.

abundance: .; v_gene: TRBV2; j_gene: TRBJ1-2; len: 15; d_gene: TRBD1; CDR3nt: TGTGCCAGCAGTGTCCAACAGGGGGCTTTGCGGGGCTACACCTTC; CDR3aa: CASSVQQGALRGYTF
abundance: .; v_gene: TRBV7-8; j_gene: TRBJ2-7; len: 16; d_gene: TRBD1; CDR3nt: TGTGCCAGCAGCTTAAAAGGGACAGGGCGTTCCTACGAGCAGTACTTC; CDR3aa: CASSLKGTGRSYEQYF
abundance: .; v_gene: TRBV24-1; j_gene: TRBJ2-5; len: 13; d_gene: .; CDR3nt: TGTGCCACCAGTGACCCCAACTTAGCTACCCAGTACTTC; CDR3aa: CATSDPNLATQYF
abundance: .; v_gene: TRBV12-3/TRBV12-4; j_gene: TRBJ2-7; len: 13; d_gene: .; CDR3nt: TGTGCCAGCAGTTCGGACAGCGCCTTTGAGCAGTACTTC; CDR3aa: CASSSDSAFEQYF
abundance: .; v_gene: TRBV6-5; j_gene: TRBJ1-1; len: 13; d_gene: TRBD1; CDR3nt: TGTGCCAGCAGCCCCGAAGGGACAGATGAAGCTTTCTTT; CDR3aa: CASSPEGTDEAFF
abundance: .; v_gene: TRBV12-5; j_gene: TRBJ2-1; len: 19; d_gene: TRBD2; CDR3nt: TGTGCTAGTGGTTTGGTAGTCTCCGCTAGCGGGGGGGCCATCGATGAGCAGTTCTTC; CDR3aa: CASGLVVSASGGAIDEQFF
abundance: .; v_gene: TRBV3-1/TRBV3-2; j_gene: TRBJ2-3; len: 13; d_gene: .; CDR3nt: TGTGCCAGCAGCCTCGCCGGGAGCGATACGCAGTATTTT; CDR3aa: CASSLAGSDTQYF
abundance: .; v_gene: TRBV19; j_gene: TRBJ2-3; len: 15; d_gene: .; CDR3nt: TGTGCCAGTAGTGAGACGTTCTACAGGGCAGATACGCAGTATTTT; CDR3aa: CASSETFYRADTQYF
abundance: .; v_gene: TRBV3-1/TRBV3-2; j_gene: TRBJ1-4; len: 15; d_gene: TRBD1; CDR3nt: TGTGCCAGCAGACCTCACGGACAGGGGAATGAAAAACTGTTTTTT; CDR3aa: CASRPHGQGNEKLFF
abundance: once; v_gene: TRBV5-6; j_gene: TRBJ1-1; len: 14; d_gene: .; CDR3nt: TGTGCCAGCAGCTTACAGGCTATGAACACTGAAGCTTTCTTT; CDR3aa: CASSLQAMNTEAFF
abundance: .; v_gene: TRBV11-3; j_gene: TRBJ1-6; len: 13; d_gene: .; CDR3nt: TGTGCCAGCAGCTCCTCTTCGGATTCACCCCTCCACTTT; CDR3aa: CASSSSSDSPLHF
abundance: .; v_gene: TRBV7-9; j_gene: TRBJ2-5; len: 15; d_gene: .; CDR3nt: TGTGCCAGCAGCCCTCCCCTGGGGCAGGGGAAGACCCAGTACTTC; CDR3aa: CASSPPLGQGKTQYF
abundance: .; v_gene: TRBV19; j_gene: TRBJ1-6; len: 13; d_gene: .; CDR3nt: TGTGCCAGTACTCCCCGGCAGGATTCACCCCTCCACTTT; CDR3aa: CASTPRQDSPLHF
abundance: .; v_gene: TRBV19; j_gene: TRBJ2-7; len: 13; d_gene: .; CDR3nt: TGTGCCAGTAGTGCGGACAGAACCTACGAGCAGTACTTC; CDR3aa: CASSADRTYEQYF
abundance: .; v_gene: TRBV4-1; j_gene: TRBJ2-5; len: 16; d_gene: .; CDR3nt: TGCGCCAGCAGCCAAGATCACCCACGGCCCGGGGAGACCCAGTACTTC; CDR3aa: CASSQDHPRPGETQYF
abundance: once; v_gene: TRBV9; j_gene: TRBJ2-1; len: 16; d_gene: .; CDR3nt: TGTGCCAGCAGCGTAGTCGGGCGGGGCTCCTACAATGAGCAGTTCTTC; CDR3aa: CASSVVGRGSYNEQFF
abundance: .; v_gene: TRBV10-2; j_gene: TRBJ2-1; len: 16; d_gene: TRBD2; CDR3nt: TGCGCCAGCAGGGCTAGCGGGAGGGGCTCCTACAATGAGCAGTTCTTC; CDR3aa: CASRASGRGSYNEQFF
abundance: .; v_gene: TRBV5-5; j_gene: TRBJ2-7; len: 13; d_gene: .; CDR3nt: TGTGCCAGCAGCTTTCAGGGATTCTACGAGCAGTACTTC; CDR3aa: CASSFQGFYEQYF
abundance: .; v_gene: TRBV5-1; j_gene: TRBJ1-6; len: 15; d_gene: .; CDR3nt: TGCGCCAGCAGCTTGGGGGGCAGTGGGAGGTCACCCCTCCACTTT; CDR3aa: CASSLGGSGRSPLHF
abundance: few; v_gene: TRBV5-5; j_gene: TRBJ2-7; len: 13; d_gene: .; CDR3nt: TGTGCCAGCAGCTTGGTAGGGGTCCACGAGCAGTACTTC; CDR3aa: CASSLVGVHEQYF
abundance: .; v_gene: TRBV19; j_gene: TRBJ1-5; len: 14; d_gene: .; CDR3nt: TGTGCCAGTAGGCTCAGGGATAGCAATCAGCCCCAGCATTTT; CDR3aa: CASRLRDSNQPQHF
abundance: .; v_gene: TRBV7-8; j_gene: TRBJ2-5; len: 14; d_gene: .; CDR3nt: TGTGCCAGCAGCTTCCCAACTCGGGAAGAGACCCAGTACTTC; CDR3aa: CASSFPTREETQYF
abundance: .; v_gene: TRBV19; j_gene: TRBJ2-2; len: 13; d_gene: TRBD1; CDR3nt: TGTGCCATCTCGGACAGGGGGACCGGGGAGCTGTTTTTT; CDR3aa: CAISDRGTGELFF
abundance: .; v_gene: TRBV12-3/TRBV12-4; j_gene: TRBJ2-5; len: 13; d_gene: .; CDR3nt: TGTGCCAGCAGTTTAGACAACCAAGAGACCCAGTACTTC; CDR3aa: CASSLDNQETQYF
abundance: .; v_gene: TRBV7-9; j_gene: TRBJ2-1; len: 14; d_gene: .; CDR3nt: TGTGCCAGCAGCGACCAGGCGGGGCTTGGGGAGCAGTTCTTC; CDR3aa: CASSDQAGLGEQFF